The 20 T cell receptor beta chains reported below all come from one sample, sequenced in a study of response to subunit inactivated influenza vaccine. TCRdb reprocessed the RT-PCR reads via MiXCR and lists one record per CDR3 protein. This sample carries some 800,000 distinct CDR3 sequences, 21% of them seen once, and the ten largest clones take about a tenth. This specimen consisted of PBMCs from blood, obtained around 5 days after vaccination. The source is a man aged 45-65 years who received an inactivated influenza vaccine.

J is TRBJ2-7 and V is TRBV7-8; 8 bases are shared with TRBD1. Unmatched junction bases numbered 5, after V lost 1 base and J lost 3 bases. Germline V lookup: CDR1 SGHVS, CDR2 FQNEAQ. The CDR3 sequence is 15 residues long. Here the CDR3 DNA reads TGTGCCAGCAGCTTAGTCGTACAGGGGGACTACGAGCAGTACTTC. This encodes CASSLVVQGDYEQYF.

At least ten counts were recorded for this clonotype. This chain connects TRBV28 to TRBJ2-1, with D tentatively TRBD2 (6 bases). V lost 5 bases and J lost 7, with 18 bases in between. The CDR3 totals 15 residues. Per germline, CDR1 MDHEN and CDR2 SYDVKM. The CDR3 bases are TGTGCCAGCAGTCGCGAGGGAGGATCTTGGAATGAGCAGTTCTTC. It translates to CASSREGGSWNEQFF.

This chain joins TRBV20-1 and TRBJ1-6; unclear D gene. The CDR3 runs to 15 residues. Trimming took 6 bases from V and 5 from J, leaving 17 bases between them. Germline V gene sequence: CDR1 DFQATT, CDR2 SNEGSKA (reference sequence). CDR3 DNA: TGCAGTGCCTCGCATCGACGGCTGGATAATTCACCCCTCCACTTT. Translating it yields CSASHRRLDNSPLHF.

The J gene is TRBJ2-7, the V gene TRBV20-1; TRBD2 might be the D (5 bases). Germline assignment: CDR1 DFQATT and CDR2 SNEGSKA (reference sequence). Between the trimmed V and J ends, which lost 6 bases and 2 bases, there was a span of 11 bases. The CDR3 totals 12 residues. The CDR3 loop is CSAAGLAYEQYF. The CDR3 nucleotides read TGCAGTGCAGCCGGACTGGCCTACGAGCAGTACTTC.

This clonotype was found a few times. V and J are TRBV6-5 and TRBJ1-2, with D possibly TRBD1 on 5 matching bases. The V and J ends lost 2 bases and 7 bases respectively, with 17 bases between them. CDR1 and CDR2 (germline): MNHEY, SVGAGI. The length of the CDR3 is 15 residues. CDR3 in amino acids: CASSYGLRVTAGYTF. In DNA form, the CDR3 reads TGTGCCAGCAGTTACGGACTCAGGGTTACAGCTGGCTACACCTTC.

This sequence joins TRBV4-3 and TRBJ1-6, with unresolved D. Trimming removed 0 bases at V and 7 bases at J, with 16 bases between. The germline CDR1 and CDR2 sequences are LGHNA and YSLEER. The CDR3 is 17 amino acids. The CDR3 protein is CASSQETSLGWNSPLHF. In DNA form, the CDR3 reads TGCGCCAGCAGCCAAGAAACAAGCTTGGGCTGGAATTCACCCCTCCACTTT.

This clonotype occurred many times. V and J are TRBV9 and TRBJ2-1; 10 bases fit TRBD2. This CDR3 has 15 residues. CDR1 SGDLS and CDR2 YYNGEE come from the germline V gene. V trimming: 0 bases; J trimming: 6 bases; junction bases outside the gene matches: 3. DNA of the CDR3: TGTGCCAGCAGCGTAGGGCTAGCGGGGGTCAATGAGCAGTTCTTC. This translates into CASSVGLAGVNEQFF.

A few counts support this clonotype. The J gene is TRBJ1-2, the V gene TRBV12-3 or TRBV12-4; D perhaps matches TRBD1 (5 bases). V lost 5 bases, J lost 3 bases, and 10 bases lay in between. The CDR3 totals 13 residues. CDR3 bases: TGTGCCAGCAGTGTCACAGGCCACTATGGCTACACCTTC. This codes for CASSVTGHYGYTF.

CDR3 residues: CSVDSLGARGLIRNQPQHF. The CDR3, as DNA: TGCAGCGTTGATAGCCTGGGAGCCAGGGGTTTGATACGCAATCAGCCCCAGCATTTT. This chain joins TRBV29-1 and TRBJ1-5; D may be TRBD1 (6 bases). The CDR3 spans 19 residues. The germline V and J ends were trimmed by 3 bases and 2 bases, with 26 bases remaining between them. Germline lookup yields CDR1 SQVTM and CDR2 ANQGSEA.

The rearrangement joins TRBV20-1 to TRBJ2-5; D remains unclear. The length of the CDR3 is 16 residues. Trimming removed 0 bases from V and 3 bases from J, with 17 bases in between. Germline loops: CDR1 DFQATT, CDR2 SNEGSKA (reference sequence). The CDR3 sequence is CSAREVSSCVKETQYF. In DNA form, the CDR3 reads TGCAGTGCTAGAGAGGTTTCGAGCTGTGTTAAAGAGACCCAGTACTTC.

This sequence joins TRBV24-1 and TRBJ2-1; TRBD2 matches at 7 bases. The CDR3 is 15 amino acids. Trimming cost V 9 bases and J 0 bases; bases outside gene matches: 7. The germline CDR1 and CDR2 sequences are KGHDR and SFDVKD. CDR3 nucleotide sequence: TGTGCCACCTATCTGCGGGAGTGCTCCTACAATGAGCAGTTCTTC. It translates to CATYLRECSYNEQFF.

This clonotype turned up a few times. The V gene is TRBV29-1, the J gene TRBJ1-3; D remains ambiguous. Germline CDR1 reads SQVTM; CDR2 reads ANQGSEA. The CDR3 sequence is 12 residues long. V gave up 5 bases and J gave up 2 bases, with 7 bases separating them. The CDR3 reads CSVRSTGNTIYF. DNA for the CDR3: TGCAGCGTTCGCAGTACTGGAAACACCATATATTTT.

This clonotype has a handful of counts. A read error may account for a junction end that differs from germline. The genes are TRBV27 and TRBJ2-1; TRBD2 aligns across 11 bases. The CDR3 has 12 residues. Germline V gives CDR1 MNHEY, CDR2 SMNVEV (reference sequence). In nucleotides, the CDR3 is TGTGCCAGCAGTCCCTCCTATAGCGGGAGGGTCTTC. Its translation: CASSPSYSGRVF.

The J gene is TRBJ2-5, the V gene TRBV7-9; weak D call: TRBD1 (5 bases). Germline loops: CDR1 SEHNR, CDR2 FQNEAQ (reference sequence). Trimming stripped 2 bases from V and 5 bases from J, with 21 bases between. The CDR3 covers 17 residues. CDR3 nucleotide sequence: TGTGCCAGCAGCTTATGGGCAGGGTCCCAAACTATCGAGACCCAGTACTTC. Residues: CASSLWAGSQTIETQYF. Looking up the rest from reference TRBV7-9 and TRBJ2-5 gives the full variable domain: DTGVSQNPRHKITKRGQNVTFRCDPISEHNRLYWYRQTLGQGPEFLTYFQNEAQLEKSRLLSDRFSAERPKGSFSTLEIQRTEQGDSAMYLCASSLWAGSQTIETQYFGPGTRLLVL.

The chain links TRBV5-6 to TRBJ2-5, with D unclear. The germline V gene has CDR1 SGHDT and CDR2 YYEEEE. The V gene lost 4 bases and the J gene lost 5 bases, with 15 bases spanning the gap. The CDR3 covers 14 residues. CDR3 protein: CASSRAGPRETQYF. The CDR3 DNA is TGTGCCAGCAGCAGGGCCGGGCCCAGGGAGACCCAGTACTTC. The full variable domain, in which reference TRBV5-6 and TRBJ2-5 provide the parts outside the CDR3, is DAGVTQSPTHLIKTRGQQVTLRCSPKSGHDTVSWYQQALGQGPQFIFQYYEEEERQRGNFPDRFSGHQFPNYSSELNVNALLLGDSALYLCASSRAGPRETQYFGPGTRLLVL.

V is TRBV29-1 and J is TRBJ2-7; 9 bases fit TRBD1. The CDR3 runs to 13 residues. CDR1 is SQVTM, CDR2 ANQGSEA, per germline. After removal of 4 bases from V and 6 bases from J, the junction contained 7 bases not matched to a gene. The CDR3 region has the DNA TGCAGCGTTGGTGGGACAGGGCCCCTCGAGCAGTACTTC. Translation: CSVGGTGPLEQYF.

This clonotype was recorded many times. For the CDR3, the DNA is TGCAGTGCTAGGGGTGGCGGGAGTGACGGGGAGCTGTTTTTT. Protein sequence: CSARGGGSDGELFF. The chain carries TRBV20-1 and TRBJ2-2; 7 nucleotides match TRBD2. The CDR3 extends over 14 amino acids. Per germline, CDR1 DFQATT and CDR2 SNEGSKA (reference sequence). Trimming took 3 bases from V and 7 from J; bases not matched to a gene: 8.

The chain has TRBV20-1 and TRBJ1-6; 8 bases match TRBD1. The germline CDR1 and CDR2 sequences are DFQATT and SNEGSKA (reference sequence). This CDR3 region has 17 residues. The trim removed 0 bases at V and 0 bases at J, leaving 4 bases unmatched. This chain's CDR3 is CSARDAGTGSYNSPLHF. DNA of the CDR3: TGCAGTGCTAGAGACGCCGGGACAGGCTCCTATAATTCACCCCTCCACTTT.

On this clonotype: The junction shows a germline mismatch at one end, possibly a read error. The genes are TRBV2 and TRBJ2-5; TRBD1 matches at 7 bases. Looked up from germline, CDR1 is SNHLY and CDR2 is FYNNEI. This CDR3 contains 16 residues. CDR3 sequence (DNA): TGTGCCAGCAGCGAAGGGGGCGGACCTTCCCAAGAGACCCAGTACTTC. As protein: CASSEGGGPSQETQYF.

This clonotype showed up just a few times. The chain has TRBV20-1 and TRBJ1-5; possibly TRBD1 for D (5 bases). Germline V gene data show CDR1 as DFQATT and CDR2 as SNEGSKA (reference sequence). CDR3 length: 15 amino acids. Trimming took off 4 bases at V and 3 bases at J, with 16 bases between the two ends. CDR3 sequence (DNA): TGCAGTGCTAAATCGACAGCACGCTCCAATCAGCCCCAGCATTTT. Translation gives CSAKSTARSNQPQHF.